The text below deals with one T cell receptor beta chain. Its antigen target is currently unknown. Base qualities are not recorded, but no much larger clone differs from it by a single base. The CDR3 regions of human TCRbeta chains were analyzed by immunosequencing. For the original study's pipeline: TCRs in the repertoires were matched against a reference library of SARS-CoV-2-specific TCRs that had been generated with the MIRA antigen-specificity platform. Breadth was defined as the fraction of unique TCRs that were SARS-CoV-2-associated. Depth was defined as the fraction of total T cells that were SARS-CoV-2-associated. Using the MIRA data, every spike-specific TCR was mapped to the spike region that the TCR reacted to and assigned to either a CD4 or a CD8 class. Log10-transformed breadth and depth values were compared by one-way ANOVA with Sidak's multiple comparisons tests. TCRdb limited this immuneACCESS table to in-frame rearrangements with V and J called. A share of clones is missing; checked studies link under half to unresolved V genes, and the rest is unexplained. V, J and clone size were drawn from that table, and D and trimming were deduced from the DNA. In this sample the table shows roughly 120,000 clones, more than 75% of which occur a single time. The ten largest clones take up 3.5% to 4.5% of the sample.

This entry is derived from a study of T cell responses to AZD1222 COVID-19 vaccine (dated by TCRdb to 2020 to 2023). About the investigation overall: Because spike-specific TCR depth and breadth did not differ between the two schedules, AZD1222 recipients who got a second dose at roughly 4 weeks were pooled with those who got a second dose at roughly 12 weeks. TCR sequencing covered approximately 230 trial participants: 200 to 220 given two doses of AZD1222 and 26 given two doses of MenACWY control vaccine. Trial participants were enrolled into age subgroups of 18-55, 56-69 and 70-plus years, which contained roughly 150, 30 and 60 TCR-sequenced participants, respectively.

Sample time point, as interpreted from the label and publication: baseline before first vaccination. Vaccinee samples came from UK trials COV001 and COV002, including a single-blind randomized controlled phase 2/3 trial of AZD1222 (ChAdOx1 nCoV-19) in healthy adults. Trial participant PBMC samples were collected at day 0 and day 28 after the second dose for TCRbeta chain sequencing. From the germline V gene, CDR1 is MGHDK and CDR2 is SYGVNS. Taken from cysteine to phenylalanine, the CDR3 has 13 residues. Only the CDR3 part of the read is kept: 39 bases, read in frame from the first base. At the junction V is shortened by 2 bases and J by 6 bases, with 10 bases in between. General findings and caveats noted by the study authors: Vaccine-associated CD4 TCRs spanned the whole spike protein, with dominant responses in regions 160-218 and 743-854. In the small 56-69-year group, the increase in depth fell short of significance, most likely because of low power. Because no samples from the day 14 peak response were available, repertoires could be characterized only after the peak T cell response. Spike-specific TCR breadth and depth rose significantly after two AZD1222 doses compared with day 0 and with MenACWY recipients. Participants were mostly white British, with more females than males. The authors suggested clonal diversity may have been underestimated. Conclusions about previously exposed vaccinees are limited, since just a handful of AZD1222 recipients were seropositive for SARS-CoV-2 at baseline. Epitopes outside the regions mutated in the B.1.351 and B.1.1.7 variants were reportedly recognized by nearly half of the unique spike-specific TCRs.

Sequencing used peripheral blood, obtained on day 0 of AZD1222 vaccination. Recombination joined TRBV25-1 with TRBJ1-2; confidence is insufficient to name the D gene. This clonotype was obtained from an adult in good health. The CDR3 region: CASSEPRGDGYTF. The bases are TGTGCCAGCAGTGAACCCCGCGGGGATGGCTACACCTTC.